These T cell receptor beta chains were read from a single sample in a study of T cells in Graves' hyperthyroidism and ophthalmopathy. In TCRdb, the multiplex PCR reads were re-called with MiXCR into one record per CDR3 protein. This sample has about 380,000 distinct CDR3 sequences; less than 15% occur once, and the top ten carry around 20%. The sequenced sample was blood. The origin of the receptors is a man aged 25 to 45 with Graves' hyperthyroidism that later progressed to Graves' ophthalmopathy. CDR3s include the opening cysteine and the closing phenylalanine or tryptophan. Each record gives: clone size, J gene, V gene, D gene, CDR3 DNA, CDR3 protein. The D gene is left open where the match is weak. Size tells how often a clone was seen (once, few, many) or the class of an expanded clone, and some rows leave it out.

many	TRBJ2-5	TRBV12-3/TRBV12-4	-	TGTGCCAGCAGTAACTGGTTAGAGACCCAGTACTTC	CASSNWLETQYF
many	TRBJ2-3	TRBV18	-	TGTGCCAGCTCACCACCGTTCTCAGATACGCAGTATTTT	CASSPPFSDTQYF
few	TRBJ2-5	TRBV20-1	-	TGCAGTGCTAGGGAGATCCGAGGGGGGGCTAAAGAGACCCAGTACTTC	CSAREIRGGAKETQYF
many	TRBJ2-7	TRBV3-1	-	TGTGCCAGCAGCCAACCCCTACGCTCCTACGAGCAGTACTTC	CASSQPLRSYEQYF
many	TRBJ1-2	TRBV6-1	TRBD1	TGTGCCAGCAGTGAAGCTGGGAGACAGGGTAGTGTCGGCTACACCTTC	CASSEAGRQGSVGYTF
many	TRBJ2-5	TRBV2	-	TGTGCCAGCAGGGGGGGACAGAAAGAGACCCAGTACTTC	CASRGGQKETQYF
-	TRBJ2-1	TRBV20-1	TRBD2	TGCAGTGCTAGACCCCTAGCGGGGGGGAACAATGAGCAGTTCTTC	CSARPLAGGNNEQFF
many	TRBJ2-7	TRBV7-9	-	TGTGCCAGCAGCTCAACCAAGGGGGTTAGCTCCTACGAGCAGTACTTC	CASSSTKGVSSYEQYF
few	TRBJ2-7	TRBV20-1	-	TGCAGTGCTGGGGGGCCTCACATGTTCGACGAGCAGTACTTC	CSAGGPHMFDEQYF
-	TRBJ1-2	TRBV5-4	TRBD1	TGTGCCAGCAGCCTGCGACAGGGCGAGCTTTACAACTATGGCTACACCTTC	CASSLRQGELYNYGYTF
many	TRBJ1-2	TRBV2	-	TGTGCCAGCAGACAGGGTGAAGAATATGGCTACACCTTC	CASRQGEEYGYTF
many	TRBJ2-5	TRBV18	TRBD1	TGTGCCAGCTCACCACTCGTCACAGGGGGCTGGGAGACCCAGTACTTC	CASSPLVTGGWETQYF
many	TRBJ2-3	TRBV7-9	-	TGTGCCAGCAGCTCTGCCCGACCCCCTACAGATACGCAGTATTTT	CASSSARPPTDTQYF
few	TRBJ2-7	TRBV11-2	-	TGTGCCAGCAGCTTAGTGCGCGGGGGCCCCCACGAGCAGTACTTC	CASSLVRGGPHEQYF
-	TRBJ1-2	TRBV28	TRBD1	TGTGCCGGCAGGGTGACAGGGGACTATGGCTACACCTTC	CAGRVTGDYGYTF
-	TRBJ2-2	TRBV6-1	TRBD2	TGTGCCAGCAGTGAAAGACTAGCGGGGGGGCGTCTCACCGGGGAGCTGTTTTTT	CASSERLAGGRLTGELFF
-	TRBJ2-1	TRBV7-2	TRBD2	TGTGCCAGCAGCCAAACTAGCGGGGGGCACAATGAGCAGTTCTTC	CASSQTSGGHNEQFF
-	TRBJ2-5	TRBV12-3/TRBV12-4	-	TGTGCCAGCAGTTTTGACAAGGGCCCTCGGGTGACCCAGTACTTC	CASSFDKGPRVTQYF
many	TRBJ1-5	TRBV12-3/TRBV12-4	TRBD1	TGTGCCAGCACCCCGACAGGGGGCAATCAGCCCCAGCATTTT	CASTPTGGNQPQHF
many	TRBJ2-5	TRBV20-1	-	TGCAGTGCTAGGAGACAGACTCAAGAGACCCAGTACTTC	CSARRQTQETQYF
few	TRBJ2-2	TRBV25-1	-	TGTGCCAGCAGTGAATATCTCCAGCCCGGGGAGCTGTTTTTT	CASSEYLQPGELFF
few	TRBJ2-2	TRBV3-1	-	TGTGCCAGCAGCCAAGTGGGGGACCCCGGGGAGCTGTTTTTT	CASSQVGDPGELFF
-	TRBJ2-5	TRBV27	TRBD2	TGTGCCAGCAGTTTCAGTAGCGGGGGGCAAGAGACCCAGTACTTC	CASSFSSGGQETQYF
-	TRBJ2-5	TRBV12-3/TRBV12-4	TRBD1	TGTGCCAGCAGTTCAGGACAGGGGAGCTTAGAGACCCAGTACTTC	CASSSGQGSLETQYF
-	TRBJ2-7	TRBV12-3/TRBV12-4	-	TGTGCCAGCAGTCCCGGGTTCGAGCAGTACTTC	CASSPGFEQYF
many	TRBJ1-2	TRBV12-3/TRBV12-4	-	TGTGCCAGCAGCGCCTTACAGGGTCGCTATGGCTACACCTTC	CASSALQGRYGYTF
few	TRBJ2-2	TRBV27	TRBD2	TGTGCCAGCAGTTTAAATCTAGCGGGGGGTCACCCGAACACCGGGGAGCTGTTTTTT	CASSLNLAGGHPNTGELFF
many	TRBJ2-2	TRBV28	-	TGTGCCAGCAGTTTCGGACTTCACAGGGAGCTGTTTTTT	CASSFGLHRELFF
many	TRBJ1-2	TRBV27	TRBD1	TGTGCCAGCAGTTTATCCCCGGGACAGAACTATGGCTACACCTTC	CASSLSPGQNYGYTF
-	TRBJ2-1	TRBV12-5	-	TGTGCTAGTGGTTACGTCGATGAGCAGTTCTTC	CASGYVDEQFF
many	TRBJ1-2	TRBV5-1	-	TGCGCCAGCAGCTTGGTTCCTGGTAACTATGGCTACACCTTC	CASSLVPGNYGYTF
many	TRBJ1-1	TRBV12-3/TRBV12-4	-	TGTGCCAGCAGTCCCGGGGGGGCGGGGATGAACACTGAAGCTTTCTTT	CASSPGGAGMNTEAFF
-	TRBJ2-6	TRBV6-5	-	TGTGCCAGCAGTTACGGACTCCTCTCTGGGGCCAACGTCCTGACTTTC	CASSYGLLSGANVLTF
many	TRBJ2-1	TRBV5-1	-	TGCGCCAGCAGCTTAGGGCAGGGAAACAATGAGCAGTTCTTC	CASSLGQGNNEQFF
many	TRBJ2-3	TRBV9	TRBD2	TGTGCCAGCAGCCCTGGACTAGCGGGCACAGATACGCAGTATTTT	CASSPGLAGTDTQYF
-	TRBJ2-7	TRBV9	-	TGTGCCAGCAGCATTGCCGGGACACTCCAAAGCGAGCAGTACTTC	CASSIAGTLQSEQYF
-	TRBJ2-4	TRBV12-5	-	TGTGCTAGTGGTTTGGACCCGAACCAGTACTTC	CASGLDPNQYF
many	TRBJ1-5	TRBV2	-	TGTGCCAGCAGTGGAGAATATCAGCCCCAGCATTTT	CASSGEYQPQHF
many	TRBJ2-7	TRBV28	TRBD2	TGTGCCAGCATTCTGACTAGCGGGGCGACCTACGAGCAGTACTTC	CASILTSGATYEQYF
many	TRBJ1-1	TRBV12-5	-	TGTGCTAGTGGTTTCGGGTCCGCGAACACTGAAGCTTTCTTT	CASGFGSANTEAFF
many	TRBJ2-7	TRBV6-5	TRBD1	TGTGCCAGCAGTTATGGGACAGGGGGCTCCTACGAGCAGTACTTC	CASSYGTGGSYEQYF
many	TRBJ1-2	TRBV25-1	-	TGTGCCAGCAGTGAATCCGGGGGGCTTAACTATGGCTACACCTTC	CASSESGGLNYGYTF